This TCR beta chain derives from a study of cytomegalovirus exposure and HLA in healthy donors. General study points: Most TCR sequences were rare, but some public TCRs occurred in many donors.

Clones were sequenced by immunoSEQ multiplex PCR, and TCRdb holds only the in-frame ones, with some missing. The table records some 150,000 clones, about 91% of them present only once. The CDR3 runs to 14 residues. V was pared by 2 bases and J by 9 bases, with 16 bases between. In germline, CDR1 is MDHEN, CDR2 SYDVKM. Points on this clone: Its specificity is not known.

The rearrangement joins TRBV28 to TRBJ1-2, with D tentatively TRBD1 (5 bases). The source of this sequence is a woman younger than 35 in good health and CMV-seropositive. Sequenced sample: PBMCs. The CDR3 sequence: CASSLAQASVSYTF. The CDR3 nucleotides read TGTGCCAGCAGTTTAGCACAGGCGTCAGTAAGCTACACCTTC.